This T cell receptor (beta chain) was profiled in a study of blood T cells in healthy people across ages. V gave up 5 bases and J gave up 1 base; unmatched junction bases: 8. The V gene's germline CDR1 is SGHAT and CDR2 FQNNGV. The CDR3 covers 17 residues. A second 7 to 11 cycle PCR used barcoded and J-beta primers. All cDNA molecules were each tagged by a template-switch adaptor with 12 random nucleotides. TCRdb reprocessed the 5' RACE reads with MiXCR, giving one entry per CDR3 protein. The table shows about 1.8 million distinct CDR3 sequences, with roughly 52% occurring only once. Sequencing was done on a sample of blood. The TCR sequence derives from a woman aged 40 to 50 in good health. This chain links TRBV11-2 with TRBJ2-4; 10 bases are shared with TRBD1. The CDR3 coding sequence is TGTGCCAGCAGCGTAGCGGGACAGGGGAATGCCAAAAACATTCAGTACTTC. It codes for CASSVAGQGNAKNIQYF.